This passage covers 10 T cell receptor beta chains from one sample sequenced in a study of shared T cell receptors in the human thymus. Using immunoSEQ multiplex PCR, the repertoire was profiled, and TCRdb retains in-frame clones only, with some absent. Altogether more than 550,000 clones are present, approximately 89% being singletons, with the ten largest covering more than 0.009%. The same data also went into a second study, on human thymus T cells.

Sequencing was done on a sample of thymocytes. Source of these receptors: a boy in the first two years of life with a congenital heart defect.

This sequence joins TRBV4-2 and TRBJ2-3; TRBD2 matches at 10 bases. CDR1 and CDR2 (germline): LGHNA, YNFKEQ. There are 15 residues in the CDR3. V was clipped by 0 bases and J by 6 bases; unmatched bases: 3. The CDR3 DNA reads TGTGCCAGCAGCCAAGACAGCGGGGGGGCTGATACGCAGTATTTT. The encoded protein is CASSQDSGGADTQYF.

This clone was detected only once. The chain has TRBV4-1 and TRBJ2-5; D is undetermined. From germline, CDR1 is MGHRA and CDR2 YSYEKL. The CDR3 loop spans 14 amino acids. Trimming removed 1 base from V and 3 bases from J, with 9 bases in between. CDR3 protein: CASSQGAAEETQYF. The CDR3 DNA follows: TGCGCCAGCAGCCAAGGGGCAGCTGAAGAGACCCAGTACTTC.

In regard to this clone: At one boundary the junction diverges from the germline segment, which might be a read error. CDR3 residues: CASSEQTRDRADGYPF. The CDR3, as DNA: TGTGCCAGCAGTGAACAAACCCGGGACAGGGCGGATGGCTACCCCTTC. The chain has TRBV6-1 and TRBJ1-2; 9 bases are shared with TRBD1. The CDR3 extends over 16 amino acids. Germline CDR1 MNHNS, CDR2 SASEGT.

A word on this clone: The same CDR3 arises from other DNA sequences in this sample as well. The J gene is TRBJ1-2, the V gene TRBV23-1; D not certain. TRBV23-1 is classed as an ORF, of uncertain function. Trimming took off 0 bases at V and 4 bases at J, with 6 bases between the two ends. This CDR3 comprises 13 residues. The CDR3 here is CASSQSPGYGYTF. CDR3 DNA sequence: TGCGCCAGCAGTCAATCCCCGGGCTATGGCTACACCTTC.

The J gene is TRBJ1-1, the V gene TRBV30; no clear D. This CDR3 region has 13 residues. Germline CDR1 reads GTSNPN; CDR2 reads SVGIG (reference sequence). Deletions cut 0 bases from V and 3 bases from J, with 8 bases between. The CDR3 sequence: CAWSVPGDTEAFF. CDR3 nucleotides: TGTGCCTGGAGTGTACCCGGGGACACTGAAGCTTTCTTT.

This clone was observed once. The V call is TRBV5-3, the J call TRBJ1-6; D uncertain. TRBV5-3 is reported as an ORF; its role is uncertain. V was cut by 10 bases and J by 7 bases, with 21 bases left in between. The CDR3 has 15 residues. The CDR3 bases are TGTGCCGCTCCCCCGGGGAGGGCCCGGAATTCACCCCTCCACTTT. This translates into CAAPPGRARNSPLHF.

The chain combines TRBV6-6 with TRBJ1-2; the match to TRBD1 covers 7 bases. With 5 bases clipped from V and 8 bases from J, the junction kept 5 bases outside the gene matches. The germline V gene encodes CDR1 MNHNY and CDR2 SVGAGI (reference sequence). This CDR3 contains 12 residues. CDR3 residues: CASSPRGVGYTF. The CDR3 DNA sequence: TGTGCCAGCAGTCCCAGGGGGGTCGGCTACACCTTC.

The genes are TRBV9 and TRBJ2-1, with 9 bases that match TRBD1. Looked up from germline, CDR1 is SGDLS and CDR2 is YYNGEE. The CDR3 has 15 residues. The V gene end was trimmed by 1 base and the J gene end by 2 bases; junction bases not matched to a gene: 1. The DNA for the CDR3 is TGTGCCAGCAGCGTAAGGACAGGGGCCTACAATGAGCAGTTCTTC. Translated: CASSVRTGAYNEQFF. The full variable domain, rest sourced from reference TRBV9 and TRBJ2-1, is DSGVTQTPKHLITATGQRVTLRCSPRSGDLSVYWYQQSLDQGLQFLIQYYNGEERAKGNILERFSAQQFPDLHSELNLSSLELGDSALYFCASSVRTGAYNEQFFGPGTRLTVL.

The sample holds a few counts of this clone. The chain couples TRBV19 to TRBJ1-1; TRBD1 agrees at 7 bases. This CDR3 has 18 residues. The germline V gene has CDR1 LNHDA and CDR2 SQIVND (reference sequence). V lost 5 bases and J lost 3; bases outside the gene matches: 18. DNA of the CDR3: TGTGCCAGTAGTGGGGGGACAGCACACATTACGGGGGACACTGAAGCTTTCTTT. This codes for CASSGGTAHITGDTEAFF.

The chain employs TRBV15 and TRBJ2-1; 15 bases line up with TRBD2. This CDR3 contains 18 residues. The ends lost 0 bases at V and 7 bases at J; junction bases unmatched: 7. The germline V gene encodes CDR1 LNHNV and CDR2 YYDKDF (reference sequence). The CDR3 DNA reads as TGTGCCACCAGCAGAGATATTTCCGGGACTAGCGGGGGGAATGAGCAGTTCTTC. This translates into CATSRDISGTSGGNEQFF.